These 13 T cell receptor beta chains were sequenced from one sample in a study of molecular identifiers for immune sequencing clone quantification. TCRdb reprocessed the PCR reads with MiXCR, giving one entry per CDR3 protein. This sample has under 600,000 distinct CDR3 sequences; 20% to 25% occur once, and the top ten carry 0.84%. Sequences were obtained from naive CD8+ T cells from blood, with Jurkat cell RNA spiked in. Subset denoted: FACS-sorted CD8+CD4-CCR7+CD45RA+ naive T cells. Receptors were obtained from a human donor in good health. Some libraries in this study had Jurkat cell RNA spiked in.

The CDR3 DNA reads as TGTGCCTGGAGTGTACTTGTCCCAGGACAGGGTCAGGGCTACACCTTC. This translates into CAWSVLVPGQGQGYTF. J is TRBJ1-2 and V is TRBV30, with TRBD1 matching over 8 bases. The CDR3 extends over 16 amino acids. CDR1 is GTSNPN and CDR2 is SVGIG in the germline V gene (reference sequence). The J segment lost 8 bases and the V segment lost 0 bases, leaving 14 bases of the junction unmatched.

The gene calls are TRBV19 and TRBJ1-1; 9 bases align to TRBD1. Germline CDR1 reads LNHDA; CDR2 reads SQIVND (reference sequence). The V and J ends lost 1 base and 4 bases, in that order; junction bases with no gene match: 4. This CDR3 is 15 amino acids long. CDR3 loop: CASSIGTGVPTEAFF. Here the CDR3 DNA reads TGTGCCAGTAGTATAGGGACAGGGGTCCCCACTGAAGCTTTCTTT.

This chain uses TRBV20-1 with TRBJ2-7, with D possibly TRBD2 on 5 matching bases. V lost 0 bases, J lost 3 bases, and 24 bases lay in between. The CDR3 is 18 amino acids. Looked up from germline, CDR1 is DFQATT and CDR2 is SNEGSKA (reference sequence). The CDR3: CSARDPQRVVGSNYEQYF. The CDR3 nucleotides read TGCAGTGCTAGAGACCCCCAGAGGGTTGTGGGTTCCAACTACGAGCAGTACTTC.

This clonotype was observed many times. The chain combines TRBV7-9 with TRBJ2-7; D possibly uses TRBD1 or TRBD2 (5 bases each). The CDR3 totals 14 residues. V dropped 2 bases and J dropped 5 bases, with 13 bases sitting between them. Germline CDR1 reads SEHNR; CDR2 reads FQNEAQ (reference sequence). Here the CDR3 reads CASSLKGAGDEQYF. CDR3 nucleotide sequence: TGTGCCAGCAGCTTAAAAGGGGCCGGGGACGAGCAGTACTTC.

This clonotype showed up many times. Written as DNA, the CDR3 is TGTGCCAGCAGCCCCCCAGACCAAGAGACCCAGTACTTC. Translated: CASSPPDQETQYF. The gene calls are TRBV13 and TRBJ2-5; D is ambiguous. V lost 5 bases and J 0 bases, leaving 7 bases between the germline ends. Germline V gene sequence: CDR1 PRHDT, CDR2 FYEKMQ (reference sequence). There are 13 residues in the CDR3.

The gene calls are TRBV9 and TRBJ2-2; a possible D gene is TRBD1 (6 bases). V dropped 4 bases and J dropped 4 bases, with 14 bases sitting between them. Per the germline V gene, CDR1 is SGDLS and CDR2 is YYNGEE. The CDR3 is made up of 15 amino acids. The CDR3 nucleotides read TGTGCCAGCAGCATATACAGGGATGGCACCGGGGAGCTGTTTTTT. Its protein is CASSIYRDGTGELFF.

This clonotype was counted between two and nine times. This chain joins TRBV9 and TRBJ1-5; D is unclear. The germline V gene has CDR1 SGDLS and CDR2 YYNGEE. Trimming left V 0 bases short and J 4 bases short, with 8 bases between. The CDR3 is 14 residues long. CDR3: CASSVDLGNQPQHF. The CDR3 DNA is TGTGCCAGCAGCGTAGATCTGGGTAATCAGCCCCAGCATTTT.

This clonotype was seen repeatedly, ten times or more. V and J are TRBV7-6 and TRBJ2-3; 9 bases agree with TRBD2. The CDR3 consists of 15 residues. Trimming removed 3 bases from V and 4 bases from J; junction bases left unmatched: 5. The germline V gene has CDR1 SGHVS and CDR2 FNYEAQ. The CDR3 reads CASSLNSGSADTQYF. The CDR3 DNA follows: TGTGCCAGCAGCTTGAATAGCGGGAGCGCAGATACGCAGTATTTT.

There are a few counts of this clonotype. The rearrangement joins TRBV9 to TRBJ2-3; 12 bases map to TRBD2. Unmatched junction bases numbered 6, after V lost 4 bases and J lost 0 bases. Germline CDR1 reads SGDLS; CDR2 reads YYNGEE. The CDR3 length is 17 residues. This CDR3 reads CASSHNLAGGSTDTQYF. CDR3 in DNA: TGTGCCAGCAGCCATAATCTAGCGGGGGGGAGCACAGATACGCAGTATTTT.

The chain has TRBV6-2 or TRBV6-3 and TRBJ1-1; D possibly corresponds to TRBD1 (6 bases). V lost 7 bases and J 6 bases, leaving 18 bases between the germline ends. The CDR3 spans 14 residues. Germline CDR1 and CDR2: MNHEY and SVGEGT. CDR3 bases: TGTGCCAGCATTACGGATAGGGGGGTCCCTGAAGCTTTCTTT. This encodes CASITDRGVPEAFF.

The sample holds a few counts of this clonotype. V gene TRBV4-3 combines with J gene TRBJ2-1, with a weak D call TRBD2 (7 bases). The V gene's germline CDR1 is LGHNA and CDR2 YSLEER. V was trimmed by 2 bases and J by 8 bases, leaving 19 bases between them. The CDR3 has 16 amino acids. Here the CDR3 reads CASSQSYQGRGDEQFF. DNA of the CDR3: TGCGCCAGCAGCCAATCATACCAGGGGAGGGGGGATGAGCAGTTCTTC.

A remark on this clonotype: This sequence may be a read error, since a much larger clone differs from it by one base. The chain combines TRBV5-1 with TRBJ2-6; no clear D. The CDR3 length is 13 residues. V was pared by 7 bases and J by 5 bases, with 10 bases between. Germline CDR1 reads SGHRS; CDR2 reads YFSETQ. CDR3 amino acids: CASRSDRANVLTF. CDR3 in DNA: TGCGCCAGCCGGTCTGATAGGGCCAACGTCCTGACTTTC.

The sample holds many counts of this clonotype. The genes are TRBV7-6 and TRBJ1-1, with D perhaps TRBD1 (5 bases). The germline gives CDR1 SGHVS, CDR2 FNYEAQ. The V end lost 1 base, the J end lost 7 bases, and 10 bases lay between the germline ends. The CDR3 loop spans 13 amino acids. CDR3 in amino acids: CASSLEWGGEAFF. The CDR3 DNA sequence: TGTGCCAGCAGCTTAGAATGGGGGGGTGAAGCTTTCTTT.